One and the same sample provided the 24 T cell receptor beta chains below, sequenced in a study of T-cell memory formation after mild COVID-19. TCRdb analysed the 5' RACE reads with MiXCR anew, one entry per CDR3 protein. This sample has fewer than 650,000 distinct CDR3 sequences, with about a fifth found just once. Sequenced input: PBMCs or a T cell subset sorted from them (not recorded which). Receptors originate from an adult woman who had mild COVID-19 (a few samples of this study predate the infection). Cell type and time point are not known.

The rearrangement joins TRBV24-1 to TRBJ2-5; D gene ambiguous. The germline V and J ends were trimmed by 4 bases and 1 base, with 6 bases remaining between them. The CDR3 has 13 residues. Germline CDR1 is KGHDR and CDR2 is SFDVKD. CDR3 sequence reads: CATSDPGQETQYF. CDR3 nucleotide sequence: TGTGCCACCAGTGACCCCGGCCAAGAGACCCAGTACTTC.

The chain couples TRBV20-1 to TRBJ2-7, with a tentative D call TRBD1 (6 bases). Trimming removed 4 bases at V and 1 base at J, with 11 bases between. Germline CDR1 reads DFQATT; CDR2 reads SNEGSKA (reference sequence). The CDR3 length is 13 residues. The CDR3 protein is CSATSDSSYEQYF. CDR3 coding DNA: TGCAGTGCTACTTCGGACAGTTCCTACGAGCAGTACTTC.

J is TRBJ2-7 and V is TRBV20-1; TRBD2 matches 12 bases. V shed 1 base and J 2 bases; nucleotides not matched to a gene: 6. The germline gives CDR1 DFQATT, CDR2 SNEGSKA (reference sequence). The CDR3 extends over 16 amino acids. CDR3 DNA sequence: TGCAGTGCTAGAGGTCCTCTAGCGGGAGGGACCTACGAGCAGTACTTC. It yields the protein CSARGPLAGGTYEQYF.

This clonotype was seen a handful of times. The rearrangement joins TRBV7-2 to TRBJ2-6; 11 bases are shared with TRBD1. V shed 3 bases and J 1 base; nucleotides not matched to a gene: 2. Germline-derived CDR1 and CDR2 are SGHTA and FQGNSA. This CDR3 region has 17 residues. In DNA form, the CDR3 reads TGTGCCAGCAGCTTGGACAGGGGGCTTTCTGGGGCCAACGTCCTGACTTTC. Translating it yields CASSLDRGLSGANVLTF.

This clonotype was detected a few times. The chain recombines TRBV7-9 with TRBJ1-2; D uncertain. Trimming removed 0 bases at V and 3 bases at J, with 11 bases between. The CDR3 sequence is 15 residues long. Germline CDR1 SEHNR, CDR2 FQNEAQ (reference sequence). The CDR3 loop reads CASSLASRPYYGYTF. The CDR3 DNA follows: TGTGCCAGCAGCTTAGCGTCAAGGCCGTACTATGGCTACACCTTC.

This rearrangement joins TRBV4-3 to TRBJ2-2; 14 bases match TRBD2. The J segment lost 7 bases and the V segment lost 5 bases, leaving 6 bases of the junction unmatched. CDR1 LGHNA and CDR2 YSLEER come from the germline V gene. The CDR3 consists of 16 residues. DNA for the CDR3: TGCGCCAGCAGCAAGGGACTAGCGGGAGTAGGCGGGGAGCTGTTTTTT. Its protein is CASSKGLAGVGGELFF.

CDR3 sequence reads: CASSRTDSGYTF. CDR3 nucleotides: TGTGCCAGCAGTCGAACAGATTCCGGCTACACCTTC. The genes are TRBV27 and TRBJ1-2; D is unclear. With 5 bases removed from V and 8 bases from J, the gap between germline ends came to 12 bases. The CDR3 spans 12 residues. Germline CDR1 MNHEY, CDR2 SMNVEV (reference sequence).

For the CDR3, the DNA is TGTGCCAGCAGCGTAGGTTCCCAGTGGGGGGCCGGGGAGCTGTTTTTT. Translating gives CASSVGSQWGAGELFF. This chain uses TRBV9 with TRBJ2-2; TRBD2 might be the D (6 bases). CDR3 length: 16 amino acids. Trimming removed 0 bases at V and 6 bases at J, with 15 bases between. The V gene's germline CDR1 is SGDLS and CDR2 YYNGEE.

This clonotype turned up a few times. The chain employs TRBV27 and TRBJ2-7; 7 bases match TRBD1. Germline V gives CDR1 MNHEY, CDR2 SMNVEV (reference sequence). The CDR3 sequence is 15 residues long. The V and J ends lost 1 base and 0 bases, in that order; junction bases with no gene match: 3. This CDR3 reads CASSLYGTDSYEQYF. CDR3 DNA: TGTGCCAGCAGTTTATACGGGACAGACTCCTACGAGCAGTACTTC.

Ten or more counts support this clonotype. As DNA, the CDR3 is TGTGCCAGCAGCAGACTAGCGGGGGGGTTGAATGAGCAGTTCTTC. This encodes CASSRLAGGLNEQFF. V usage is TRBV7-8 and J usage is TRBJ2-1, with TRBD2 matching over 14 bases. Germline V gives CDR1 SGHVS, CDR2 FQNEAQ. Germline trimming cut 5 bases from V and 7 bases from J; bases unmatched to any gene: 4. This CDR3 has 15 residues. The complete variable domain, with remaining parts taken from reference TRBV7-8 and TRBJ2-1, reads GAGVSQSPRYKVAKRGQDVALRCDPISGHVSLFWYQQALGQGPEFLTYFQNEAQLDKSGLPSDRFFAERPEGSVSTLKIQRTQQEDSAVYLCASSRLAGGLNEQFFGPGTRLTVL.

This clonotype appeared a few times. The V call is TRBV15, the J call TRBJ2-1, with 10 bases that match TRBD2. J gave up 6 bases and V 4 bases, and 6 bases lay outside the gene matches. Germline CDR1 and CDR2: LNHNV and YYDKDF (reference sequence). CDR3 length: 15 amino acids. CDR3 DNA: TGTGCCACCAGCATAGTTAGCGGGGGGTTCAATGAGCAGTTCTTC. Translating it yields CATSIVSGGFNEQFF.

J is TRBJ2-6 and V is TRBV7-6, with TRBD1 matching 7 bases. The ends lost 5 bases at V and 1 base at J; junction bases unmatched: 8. The CDR3 loop spans 17 amino acids. CDR1 and CDR2 from the germline V gene are SGHVS and FNYEAQ. CDR3 residues: CASSRPGTVSGANVLTF. The CDR3 DNA follows: TGTGCCAGCAGCCGTCCCGGGACAGTTTCTGGGGCCAACGTCCTGACTTTC. Full variable domain (rest looked up from reference TRBV7-6 and TRBJ2-6): GAGVSQSPRYKVTKRGQDVALRCDPISGHVSLYWYRQALGQGPEFLTYFNYEAQQDKSGLPNDRFSAERPEGSISTLTIQRTEQRDSAMYRCASSRPGTVSGANVLTFGAGSRLTVL.

The rearrangement links TRBV21-1 to TRBJ2-4; the table's D call, TRBD1, has no DNA check behind it. TRBV21-1 is assigned pseudogene status. This CDR3 is 15 amino acids long. CDR3 DNA: TGTGCCATTACGGCCGGGACAGGGGCCAAAAACATTCAGTACTTC. This sequence encodes CAITAGTGAKNIQYF.

This clonotype was found many times. The V call is TRBV18, the J call TRBJ2-5, with a tentative D call TRBD1 (5 bases). V lost 2 bases, J lost 4 bases, and 14 bases lay in between. Per germline, CDR1 KGHSH and CDR2 LQKENI. There are 15 residues in the CDR3. The CDR3 region is CASSPSQGWPETQYF. CDR3 nucleotide sequence: TGTGCCAGCTCACCATCGCAGGGATGGCCAGAGACCCAGTACTTC. The full variable domain, rest sourced from reference TRBV18 and TRBJ2-5, is NAGVMQNPRHLVRRRGQEARLRCSPMKGHSHVYWYRQLPEEGLKFMVYLQKENIIDESGMPKERFSAEFPKEGPSILRIQQVVRGDSAAYFCASSPSQGWPETQYFGPGTRLLVL.

This clonotype was seen more than once but under ten times. This chain joins TRBV6-1 and TRBJ2-2; D remains ambiguous. CDR3 length: 13 residues. Germline CDR1 and CDR2: MNHNS and SASEGT. V lost 8 bases, J lost 6 bases, and 13 bases lay in between. The CDR3 region is CASGWMAAGELFF. The CDR3 region has the DNA TGTGCCAGCGGTTGGATGGCCGCCGGGGAGCTGTTTTTT.

The V gene is TRBV5-6, the J gene TRBJ2-1, with no clear D. The CDR3 consists of 13 residues. V was shortened by 4 bases and J by 5 bases, with 10 bases between the two germline ends. CDR1 is SGHDT, CDR2 YYEEEE, per germline. The DNA of the CDR3 is TGTGCCAGCAGCCGCGTACAGCACAATGAGCAGTTCTTC. Its translation is CASSRVQHNEQFF.

The chain carries TRBV5-5 and TRBJ1-1; TRBD1 agrees at 11 bases. The CDR3 sequence is 17 residues long. The germline CDR1 and CDR2 sequences are SGHKS and YYEKEE (reference sequence). J was trimmed by 0 bases and V by 5 bases; bases with no gene match: 9. The chain's CDR3 is CASSLVGTGGLNTEAFF. The CDR3 coding sequence is TGTGCCAGCAGTCTGGTGGGGACAGGGGGTTTGAACACTGAAGCTTTCTTT.

The chain carries TRBV24-1 and TRBJ2-2; D gene uncertain. From germline, CDR1 is KGHDR and CDR2 SFDVKD. This CDR3 comprises 18 residues. Trimming cost V 3 bases and J 1 base, with 17 bases left between them. DNA of the CDR3: TGTGCCACCAGTGATCCTGCTGAAGGCGGAGTGAACACCGGGGAGCTGTTTTTT. Its protein product is CATSDPAEGGVNTGELFF.

This clonotype came up a few times. V gene TRBV7-2 combines with J gene TRBJ1-5, with D maybe TRBD1 (5 bases). CDR1 and CDR2 (germline): SGHTA, FQGNSA. The CDR3 contains 15 residues. V gave up 3 bases and J gave up 2 bases, with 11 bases separating them. The CDR3 DNA follows: TGTGCCAGCAGCTTCGGGGCGAGCGGCAATCAGCCCCAGCATTTT. This translates into CASSFGASGNQPQHF.

This clonotype has just a few counts. The chain employs TRBV7-9 and TRBJ2-3; 7 positions match TRBD1. The J segment lost 3 bases and the V segment lost 5 bases, leaving 5 bases of the junction unmatched. CDR3 length: 14 amino acids. Germline V gene lookup returns CDR1 SEHNR and CDR2 FQNEAQ (reference sequence). CDR3: CASSTGQLTDTQYF. The CDR3 DNA reads as TGTGCCAGCAGCACGGGACAGCTTACAGATACGCAGTATTTT.

The chain joins TRBV3-1 to TRBJ2-5; TRBD1 might be the D (6 bases). CDR3 length: 15 amino acids. V was pared by 1 base and J by 4 bases, with 13 bases between. Germline values: CDR1 LGHDT, CDR2 YNNKEL (reference sequence). Here the CDR3 reads CASSQGGQVAETQYF. The DNA for the CDR3 is TGTGCCAGCAGCCAAGGGGGACAAGTTGCAGAGACCCAGTACTTC.

This clonotype occurred a few times. V and J are TRBV29-1 and TRBJ1-2, with a weak D call TRBD1 (5 bases). Trimming took 1 base from V and 5 from J, leaving 11 bases between them. CDR1 is SQVTM and CDR2 is ANQGSEA in the germline V gene. The CDR3 sequence is 13 residues long. The CDR3 coding sequence is TGCAGCGTTGAAGCAGGGCAGGATTATGGCTACACCTTC. Protein: CSVEAGQDYGYTF.

This clonotype was seen a single time. The chain is built from TRBV19 and TRBJ1-1; TRBD1 matches 12 bases. The CDR3 consists of 15 residues. With V trimmed by 5 bases and J by 5 bases, 6 bases remained unmatched. Germline assignment: CDR1 LNHDA and CDR2 SQIVND (reference sequence). The CDR3 bases are TGTGCCAGTAGTCAAGGGACAGGGGGCTGGACTGAAGCTTTCTTT. It yields the protein CASSQGTGGWTEAFF.

In the case of this clonotype: One end of the junction fails to match germline, which may point to a read error. V usage is TRBV12-3 or TRBV12-4 and J usage is TRBJ1-5; TRBD1 matches at 8 bases. The CDR3 sequence is 14 residues long. In DNA, the CDR3 is TGTGCCAGCAGACAGGGGGTTAGCAATCATCCCCAGCATTTT. It yields the protein CASRQGVSNHPQHF.